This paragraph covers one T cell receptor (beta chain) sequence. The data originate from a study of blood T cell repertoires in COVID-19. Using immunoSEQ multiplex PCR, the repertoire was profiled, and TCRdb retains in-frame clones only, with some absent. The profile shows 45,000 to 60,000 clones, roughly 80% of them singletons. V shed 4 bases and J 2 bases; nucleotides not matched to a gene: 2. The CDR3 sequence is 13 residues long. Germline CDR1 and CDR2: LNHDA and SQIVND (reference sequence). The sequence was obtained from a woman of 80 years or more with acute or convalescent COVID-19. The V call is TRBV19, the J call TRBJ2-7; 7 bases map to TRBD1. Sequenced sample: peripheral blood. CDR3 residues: CASSTGQPYEQYF. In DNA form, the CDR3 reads TGTGCCAGTAGTACGGGACAGCCCTACGAGCAGTACTTC.